Following are 21 T cell receptor beta chains from one sample sequenced in a study of cytomegalovirus exposure and HLA in healthy donors. Measured with immunoSEQ multiplex PCR; TCRdb has only the in-frame clones, and not every one. Of 300,000 to 400,000 clones in the sample, 70% to 90% were seen once. The specimen was PBMCs. These TCRs come from a woman aged 18 to 35 in good health and CMV-seronegative.

The rearrangement links TRBV28 to TRBJ2-3; 12 nucleotides line up with TRBD2. Trimming at V came to 9 bases and at J to 0 bases, leaving 7 bases not matched to a gene. The germline V gene encodes CDR1 MDHEN and CDR2 SYDVKM. The CDR3 totals 16 residues. The CDR3 DNA is TGTGCCAGTCTAGCGGGAGGGCTATCTAGCACAGATACGCAGTATTTT. This gives the protein CASLAGGLSSTDTQYF. The complete variable domain, with remaining parts taken from reference TRBV28 and TRBJ2-3, reads DVKVTQSSRYLVKRTGEKVFLECVQDMDHENMFWYRQDPGLGLRLIYFSYDVKMKEKGDIPEGYSVSREKKERFSLILESASTNQTSMYLCASLAGGLSSTDTQYFGPGTRLTVL.

V and J are TRBV19 and TRBJ2-7, with 9 bases aligning to TRBD1. V dropped 3 bases and J dropped 2; count of bases not matched to a gene: 5. Germline V gene lookup returns CDR1 LNHDA and CDR2 SQIVND (reference sequence). The CDR3 covers 15 residues. The CDR3 here is CASSISGTGTYEQYF. The DNA of the CDR3 is TGTGCCAGTAGTATCTCCGGGACAGGGACCTACGAGCAGTACTTC.

This rearrangement joins TRBV28 to TRBJ2-1; D may be TRBD2 (5 bases). The CDR3 covers 16 residues. The germline CDR1 and CDR2 sequences are MDHEN and SYDVKM. Trimming took off 2 bases at V and 0 bases at J, with 11 bases between the two ends. For the CDR3, the DNA is TGTGCCAGCAGTTTACTCCCGGGGAGCTCCTACAATGAGCAGTTCTTC. Translating gives CASSLLPGSSYNEQFF.

V usage is TRBV7-6 and J usage is TRBJ2-1; 10 bases fit TRBD2. J lost 9 bases, V lost 3 bases, and 14 bases had no gene match. The CDR3 has 17 amino acids. From germline, CDR1 is SGHVS and CDR2 FNYEAQ. CDR3 DNA: TGTGCCAGCAGCTTGTTCTCTAGCGGGGGCATCCGGGGTGAGCAGTTCTTC. Translation gives CASSLFSSGGIRGEQFF. Drawing the rest from reference TRBV7-6 and TRBJ2-1, the complete variable domain is GAGVSQSPRYKVTKRGQDVALRCDPISGHVSLYWYRQALGQGPEFLTYFNYEAQQDKSGLPNDRFSAERPEGSISTLTIQRTEQRDSAMYRCASSLFSSGGIRGEQFFGPGTRLTVL.

The CDR3 here is CASSVITGGRGEQFF. The CDR3, as DNA: TGTGCCAGCAGTGTCATAACGGGAGGTCGGGGTGAGCAGTTCTTC. The rearrangement joins TRBV6-1 to TRBJ2-1, with 7 bases fitting TRBD2. The germline CDR1 and CDR2 sequences are MNHNS and SASEGT. V lost 4 bases, J lost 9 bases, and 12 bases stayed unmatched. The CDR3 has 15 amino acids.

The chain uses TRBV5-4 and TRBJ2-1; the match to TRBD2 covers 11 bases. The V gene's germline CDR1 is SGHNT and CDR2 YYREEE (reference sequence). The CDR3 is 16 residues long. Trimming cost V 3 bases and J 3 bases; bases outside gene matches: 5. Here the CDR3 reads CASSSLAGGRYNEQFF. The CDR3 DNA reads as TGTGCCAGCAGCTCCCTAGCGGGAGGCCGCTACAATGAGCAGTTCTTC.

CDR3 amino acids: CASSAGGGNTIYF. The CDR3 nucleotides are TGTGCCAGCAGTGCCGGGGGAGGAAACACCATATATTTT. The V and J genes are TRBV2 and TRBJ1-3; TRBD1 might be the D (5 bases). CDR3 size: 13 residues. Germline CDR1 is SNHLY and CDR2 is FYNNEI. Trimming pared 4 bases from V and 4 bases from J, leaving 8 bases between.

The V call is TRBV10-3, the J call TRBJ2-1; 8 nucleotides align to TRBD2. The CDR3 extends over 15 amino acids. Germline lookup yields CDR1 ENHRY and CDR2 SYGVKD. The V segment lost 1 base and the J segment 8 bases; nucleotides outside the gene matches: 7. DNA for the CDR3: TGTGCCATCAGTGAGTATATAGCGGGGAGCGATGAGCAGTTCTTC. This encodes CAISEYIAGSDEQFF.

The chain carries TRBV21-1 and TRBJ2-3; TRBD2, the table's D call, was not compared with the DNA. TRBV21-1 is reported as a pseudogene. The CDR3 loop spans 18 amino acids. CDR3 DNA: TGTGCCAGCAGCAAGGTTCGCCCTAGCGGGAACTTCACAGATACGCAGTATTTT. The encoded protein is CASSKVRPSGNFTDTQYF.

The chain links TRBV27 to TRBJ2-1, with TRBD2 matching 10 bases. This CDR3 has 19 residues. Germline CDR1 MNHEY, CDR2 SMNVEV (reference sequence). The junction had 17 bases not matched to a gene; V was cut back by 8 bases and J by 1 base. The CDR3 is CASRRLAGSILESYNEQFF. The DNA of the CDR3 is TGTGCCAGCCGCAGACTAGCGGGTTCCATTTTAGAGTCCTACAATGAGCAGTTCTTC.

This clone appeared a single time. This chain joins TRBV7-9 and TRBJ2-7; the D gene is possibly TRBD1 (6 bases). Germline V CDR1 and CDR2: SEHNR, FQNEAQ (reference sequence). V dropped 1 base and J dropped 0 bases, with 7 bases sitting between them. CDR3 length: 14 residues. Here the CDR3 reads CASSLGTDSYEQYF. The CDR3 DNA reads TGTGCCAGCAGCTTAGGGACAGACTCCTACGAGCAGTACTTC.

The gene calls are TRBV7-8 and TRBJ2-5; TRBD2 matches at 11 bases. There are 18 residues in the CDR3. V was clipped by 2 bases and J by 5 bases; unmatched bases: 13. Per germline, CDR1 SGHVS and CDR2 FQNEAQ. CDR3 in DNA: TGTGCCAGCAGCTTACTAGCGGGGGGCCTAGAAGTAAGGGAGACCCAGTACTTC. Residues: CASSLLAGGLEVRETQYF.

The genes are TRBV6-1 and TRBJ1-1, with a tentative D call TRBD1 (5 bases). Germline values: CDR1 MNHNS, CDR2 SASEGT. The CDR3 is made up of 15 amino acids. Trimming shortened V by 4 bases and J by 0 bases, and 12 bases separated the two germline ends. The DNA of the CDR3 is TGTGCCAGCAGTGCTGACAGCTTCATGAACACTGAAGCTTTCTTT. It encodes CASSADSFMNTEAFF.

This clone showed up many times. This chain connects TRBV5-1 to TRBJ1-6, with no clear D. V gave up 2 bases and J gave up 5 bases, with 11 bases separating them. This CDR3 comprises 15 residues. Germline CDR1 and CDR2: SGHRS and YFSETQ. CDR3 sequence reads: CASSFEESNNSPLHF. CDR3 coding DNA: TGCGCCAGCAGCTTTGAGGAGAGCAATAATTCACCCCTCCACTTT.

The genes are TRBV28 and TRBJ1-1, with 8 bases lining up with TRBD1. The CDR3 spans 15 residues. V dropped 3 bases and J dropped 1; count of bases not matched to a gene: 4. The germline V gene encodes CDR1 MDHEN and CDR2 SYDVKM. CDR3 DNA: TGTGCCAGCAGTTTCTCGGACAGGGCGAACACTGAAGCTTTCTTT. Encoded protein: CASSFSDRANTEAFF.

This chain links TRBV7-8 with TRBJ2-1, with D hard to call. CDR1 is SGHVS and CDR2 is FQNEAQ in the germline V gene. CDR3 length: 15 residues. V lost 2 bases and J 7 bases, leaving 15 bases between the germline ends. The CDR3 DNA is TGTGCCAGCAGCTTAAATCATTTAGTTTTTAATGAGCAGTTCTTC. Amino acids: CASSLNHLVFNEQFF.

The rearrangement uses TRBV4-1 and TRBJ2-7, with TRBD2 matching 11 bases. CDR3 length equals 14 residues. Germline CDR1 MGHRA, CDR2 YSYEKL. The V segment lost 6 bases and the J segment 3 bases; nucleotides outside the gene matches: 4. CDR3 loop: CASRPTSGNYEQYF. The CDR3 region has the DNA TGCGCCAGCAGACCGACTAGCGGGAACTACGAGCAGTACTTC.

This rearrangement joins TRBV2 to TRBJ1-5; tentatively, D is TRBD1 (5 bases). Between the trimmed V and J ends, which lost 5 bases and 2 bases, there was a span of 7 bases. The germline gives CDR1 SNHLY, CDR2 FYNNEI. The CDR3 contains 13 residues. CDR3 protein: CASSLTGNQPQHF. As DNA, the CDR3 is TGTGCCAGCAGTCTGACAGGCAATCAGCCCCAGCATTTT.

The genes are TRBV4-1 and TRBJ2-3; D remains unclear. Germline CDR1 MGHRA, CDR2 YSYEKL. The CDR3 consists of 14 residues. Trimming stripped 1 base from V and 3 bases from J, with 8 bases between. CDR3 sequence (DNA): TGCGCCAGCAGCCAAGTGCTAGATACAGATACGCAGTATTTT. The encoded protein is CASSQVLDTDTQYF.

V gene TRBV28 combines with J gene TRBJ1-1; TRBD1 is a possible D gene (5 bases). Trimming took off 2 bases at V and 5 bases at J, with 12 bases between the two ends. The CDR3 spans 14 residues. Germline lookup yields CDR1 MDHEN and CDR2 SYDVKM. CDR3 amino acids: CASSLTGVGTEAFF. The CDR3 DNA sequence: TGTGCCAGCAGTTTAACGGGGGTCGGGACTGAAGCTTTCTTT.

The rearrangement uses TRBV2 and TRBJ2-1; 9 bases line up with TRBD2. Germline loops: CDR1 SNHLY, CDR2 FYNNEI. The CDR3 has 15 amino acids. J lost 2 bases, V lost 6 bases, and 5 bases had no gene match. The CDR3 region has the DNA TGTGCCAGCAGCGTTAGCGGGGGCCCCTACAATGAGCAGTTCTTC. Translated: CASSVSGGPYNEQFF. Variable domain in full (rest from reference TRBV2 and TRBJ2-1): EPEVTQTPSHQVTQMGQEVILRCVPISNHLYFYWYRQILGQKVEFLVSFYNNEISEKSEIFDDQFSVERPDGSNFTLKIRSTKLEDSAMYFCASSVSGGPYNEQFFGPGTRLTVL.